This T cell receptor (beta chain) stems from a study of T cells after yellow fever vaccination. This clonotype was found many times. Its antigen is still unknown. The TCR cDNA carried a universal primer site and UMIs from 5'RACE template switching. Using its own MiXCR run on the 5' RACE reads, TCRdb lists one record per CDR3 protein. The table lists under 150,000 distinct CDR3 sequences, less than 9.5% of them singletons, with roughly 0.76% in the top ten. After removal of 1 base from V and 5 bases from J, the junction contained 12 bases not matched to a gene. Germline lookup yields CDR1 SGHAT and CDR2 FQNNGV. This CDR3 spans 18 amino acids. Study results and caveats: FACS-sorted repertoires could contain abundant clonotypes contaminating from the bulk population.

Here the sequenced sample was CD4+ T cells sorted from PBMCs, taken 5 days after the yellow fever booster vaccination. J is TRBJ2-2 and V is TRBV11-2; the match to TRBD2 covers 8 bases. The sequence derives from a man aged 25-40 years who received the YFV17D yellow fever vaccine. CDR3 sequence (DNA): TGTGCCAGCAGCTTAGTAGGAGCGGGAGAGGAGTTTACCGGGGAGCTGTTTTTT. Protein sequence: CASSLVGAGEEFTGELFF.